This record concerns one T cell receptor (beta chain) sequence. As yet, its antigen is unknown. The data were taken from a study of OX40 agonist ivuxolimab in advanced cancers. Whole-study context: Ivuxolimab doses were 0.01, 0.1, 0.3, 1.5, 3 or 10 mg/kg every 2 weeks. General observations from the study: What antigens the expanded peripheral T cells recognized was never established.

Produced via immunoSEQ multiplex PCR; TCRdb's table is partial and in-frame only. The sample consists of tens of thousands of clones, around 80% of them appearing once. This material consisted of CD4+ or CD8+ T cells sorted from blood, taken in a trial of the OX40 agonist ivuxolimab. The source of this sequence is an adult with an advanced solid tumor such as melanoma, head and neck, liver or kidney cancer.

CDR3 amino acids: CASSGLTKQYF. CDR3 nucleotide sequence: TGTGCCAGCAGTGGCCTCACGAAGCAGTACTTC. The V call is TRBV6-5, the J call TRBJ2-5; no reliable D call. This CDR3 is 11 amino acids long. Germline V lookup: CDR1 MNHEY, CDR2 SVGAGI. V lost 5 bases and J 11 bases, leaving 12 bases between the germline ends.